This TCR beta chain was recorded in a study of patients and donors after allogeneic stem cell transplantation. This clonotype was seen more than once but under ten times. The CDR3 consists of 15 residues. Germline V gives CDR1 MGHRA, CDR2 YSYEKL. V shed 5 bases, J shed 2 bases, and the junction held 8 bases outside the gene matches. From the RT-PCR reads, TCRdb called clonotypes with MiXCR, one entry per CDR3 protein. This sample has 800,000 to 1,000,000 distinct CDR3 sequences, with under 20% found just once. The V gene is TRBV4-1, the J gene TRBJ2-7; 8 bases are shared with TRBD2. Sequenced: blood, either unsorted or a sorted T cell fraction (not recorded which). This clonotype originated in a human donor who was either an allogeneic HSCT recipient or a stem cell or donor lymphocyte infusion donor (not recorded which). It is not recorded whose cells these are; they may come from a transplant donor. The CDR3: CASSSFQGLAYEQYF. The DNA of the CDR3 is TGCGCCAGCAGCTCTTTCCAGGGACTAGCCTACGAGCAGTACTTC.